The 32 T cell receptor beta chains listed next were all sequenced from one sample in a study of molecular identifiers for immune sequencing clone quantification. Using its own MiXCR run on the PCR reads, TCRdb lists one record per CDR3 protein. The table includes some 580,000 distinct CDR3 sequences, about 25% detected once. Sequences were obtained from naive CD8+ T cells from blood, with Jurkat cell RNA spiked in. Subset here: FACS-sorted CD8+CD4-CCR7+CD45RA+ naive T cells. The origin of the receptors is a human donor in good health. Some libraries in this study had Jurkat cell RNA spiked in.

Comment on this clonotype: No conserved phenylalanine or tryptophan ends this CDR3, so it is likely a read error. V is TRBV27 and J is TRBJ2-7, with TRBD1 identical over 11 bases. Germline CDR1 reads MNHEY; CDR2 reads SMNVEV (reference sequence). The CDR3 totals 14 residues. J lost 9 bases, V lost 2 bases, and 6 bases had no gene match. The CDR3 spells CASSLGTGGDGQYC. In DNA form, the CDR3 reads TGTGCCAGCAGTTTAGGGACAGGGGGGGACGGGCAGTACTGC.

This clonotype was observed many times. This chain links TRBV12-3 or TRBV12-4 with TRBJ1-5; maybe TRBD1 (5 bases). V was trimmed by 3 bases and J by 3 bases, leaving 12 bases between them. CDR3 length: 15 amino acids. Written as DNA, the CDR3 is TGTGCCAGCAGTTTGGGGCAGGGCGTCAATCAGCCCCAGCATTTT. This encodes CASSLGQGVNQPQHF.

As concerns this clonotype: A read error may be the cause here, since a much bigger clone is one base away. The chain recombines TRBV28 with TRBJ1-1; weak D call: TRBD1 (6 bases). Germline V CDR1 and CDR2: MDHEN, SYDVKM. This CDR3 is 14 amino acids long. The CDR3 loop is CACSYGEGVVEAFF. The DNA for the CDR3 is TGTGCCTGCAGTTACGGGGAGGGGGTAGTTGAAGCTTTCTTT.

The chain uses TRBV21-1 and TRBJ1-5; the DNA was not used to check the table's D call, TRBD1. TRBV21-1 constitutes a pseudogene. CDR3 length equals 16 residues. In DNA, the CDR3 is TGTGCCAGCAGCCCGGCGGACAGACATAGCAATCAGCCCCAGCATTTT. Its protein product is CASSPADRHSNQPQHF.

This chain uses TRBV27 with TRBJ1-1; tentatively, D is TRBD1 (5 bases). V lost 3 bases to trimming and J lost 4 bases, with 21 bases between them. The length of the CDR3 is 17 residues. The germline V gene encodes CDR1 MNHEY and CDR2 SMNVEV (reference sequence). The chain's CDR3 is CASSFLGLQGISTEAFF. The CDR3 coding sequence is TGTGCCAGCAGTTTCCTGGGCCTCCAGGGTATTTCCACTGAAGCTTTCTTT.

This clonotype was recorded many times. The V call is TRBV20-1, the J call TRBJ2-7; TRBD1 aligns across 8 bases. The V segment lost 4 bases and the J segment 0 bases; nucleotides outside the gene matches: 8. From germline, CDR1 is DFQATT and CDR2 SNEGSKA (reference sequence). The CDR3 contains 15 residues. The CDR3 loop is CSAKSRDRISYEQYF. CDR3 DNA sequence: TGCAGTGCTAAGAGTCGGGACAGGATCTCCTACGAGCAGTACTTC.

The table lists this clonotype with a few counts. The V and J genes are TRBV5-1 and TRBJ2-5, with 7 bases identical to TRBD2. CDR3 size: 11 residues. Trimming at V came to 7 bases and at J to 4 bases, leaving 1 base not matched to a gene. Germline lookup yields CDR1 SGHRS and CDR2 YFSETQ. This CDR3 reads CASWGGETQYF. The CDR3 DNA follows: TGCGCCAGCTGGGGGGGAGAGACCCAGTACTTC.

For this clonotype: This could be a read error, since a much larger clone is one nucleotide away. This rearrangement joins TRBV4-2 to TRBJ1-5; D is possibly TRBD1 (5 bases). CDR1 is LGHNA and CDR2 is YNFKEQ in the germline V gene. Trimming removed 5 bases from V and 7 bases from J, with 9 bases in between. The CDR3 runs 12 residues. CDR3 sequence reads: CASSFGAQPQHF. Here the CDR3 DNA reads TGTGCCAGCAGCTTCGGGGCACAGCCCCAGCATTTT.

J is TRBJ1-4 and V is TRBV2; 10 bases are a match to TRBD1. J gave up 0 bases and V 5 bases, and 9 bases lay outside the gene matches. CDR3 size: 18 residues. The germline CDR1 and CDR2 sequences are SNHLY and FYNNEI. The CDR3 DNA reads as TGTGCCAGCAGTTATACAGGACAGGGGGAGACAACTAATGAAAAACTGTTTTTT. It encodes CASSYTGQGETTNEKLFF. The variable domain in full, completed from reference TRBV2 and TRBJ1-4, reads EPEVTQTPSHQVTQMGQEVILRCVPISNHLYFYWYRQILGQKVEFLVSFYNNEISEKSEIFDDQFSVERPDGSNFTLKIRSTKLEDSAMYFCASSYTGQGETTNEKLFFGSGTQLSVL.

The V gene is TRBV7-2, the J gene TRBJ2-2; the match to TRBD2 covers 13 bases. Looked up from germline, CDR1 is SGHTA and CDR2 is FQGNSA. This CDR3 spans 17 amino acids. Losses at the gene ends were 5 bases for V and 4 bases for J; bases not matched to a gene: 7. As DNA, the CDR3 is TGTGCCAGCAGCCCGGGACTAGCGGGGACGATCACCGGGGAGCTGTTTTTT. This encodes CASSPGLAGTITGELFF.

The chain employs TRBV11-2 and TRBJ2-1; a possible D gene is TRBD2 (6 bases). Per the germline V gene, CDR1 is SGHAT and CDR2 is FQNNGV. This CDR3 region has 17 residues. Trimming removed 4 bases at V and 5 bases at J, with 21 bases between. The CDR3 sequence: CASSSSFGAGTNNEQFF. CDR3 DNA sequence: TGTGCCAGCAGCTCCTCTTTTGGGGCGGGGACCAACAATGAGCAGTTCTTC.

This clonotype came up many times. The chain combines TRBV7-9 with TRBJ2-3, with D possibly TRBD2 on 7 matching bases. V gave up 5 bases and J gave up 6 bases, with 15 bases separating them. Germline-derived CDR1 and CDR2 are SEHNR and FQNEAQ (reference sequence). CDR3 length equals 14 residues. The DNA of the CDR3 is TGTGCCAGCAGCCTACCGGGGGGCGTGGATACGCAGTATTTT. Protein: CASSLPGGVDTQYF.

This clonotype was detected many times. This chain uses TRBV20-1 with TRBJ2-3; no definite D call. This CDR3 has 13 amino acids. Germline CDR1 reads DFQATT; CDR2 reads SNEGSKA (reference sequence). V was cut by 3 bases and J by 9 bases, with 16 bases left in between. The CDR3 DNA reads as TGCAGTGCTAGTTTCATCGAGGTAGCCACGCAGTATTTT. Translation: CSASFIEVATQYF.

V and J are TRBV5-5 and TRBJ1-5, with TRBD1 identical over 11 bases. Germline V gives CDR1 SGHKS, CDR2 YYEKEE (reference sequence). With 0 bases clipped from V and 4 bases from J, the junction kept 3 bases outside the gene matches. CDR3 length: 16 residues. CDR3 in DNA: TGTGCCAGCAGCTTGGTGGGGACAGGGGGGAATCAGCCCCAGCATTTT. Protein sequence: CASSLVGTGGNQPQHF.

Concerning this clonotype itself: A much bigger clone sits one base away, suggesting this may be a read error. The CDR3 does not end in the conserved phenylalanine or tryptophan, so this is likely a read error. The chain has TRBV4-3 and TRBJ2-1; possibly TRBD1 for D (6 bases). CDR1 and CDR2 (germline): LGHNA, YSLEER. The ends were cut back, 4 bases at V and 5 bases at J, with 15 bases in the middle. This CDR3 comprises 15 residues. The CDR3 loop reads CASSPWPTGDNEQFL. In nucleotides, the CDR3 is TGCGCCAGCAGCCCATGGCCGACAGGAGACAATGAGCAGTTCCTC.

This clonotype was detected once. Compared with germline, one end of the junction differs, possibly owing to a read error. J is TRBJ2-1 and V is TRBV5-1, with 10 bases fitting TRBD2. The CDR3 spans 15 residues. Germline CDR1 reads SGHRS; CDR2 reads YFSETQ. The CDR3 DNA follows: TGCGCCAGCAGCCCTACTAGCGGGGCTTACAATGAGCAGTCCTTC. It specifies CASSPTSGAYNEQSF.

This clonotype was detected ten times or more. The chain uses TRBV24-1 and TRBJ2-3; D perhaps matches TRBD2 (6 bases). In germline, CDR1 is KGHDR, CDR2 SFDVKD. CDR3 length equals 12 residues. V lost 10 bases, J lost 1 base, and 8 bases lay in between. CDR3 amino acids: CATGLRTDTQYF. The CDR3 bases are TGTGCCACAGGACTACGCACAGATACGCAGTATTTT.

The J gene is TRBJ2-1, the V gene TRBV6-2 or TRBV6-3; TRBD1 matches 7 bases. With V trimmed by 6 bases and J by 12 bases, 8 bases remained unmatched. CDR1 is MNHEY, CDR2 SVGEGT, per germline. There are 12 residues in the CDR3. CDR3 loop: CASSNGNRGQFF. The CDR3 DNA sequence: TGTGCCAGCAGCAACGGGAACAGGGGGCAGTTCTTC.

This chain links TRBV4-1 with TRBJ2-3; a weak D match, TRBD1 (6 bases). The CDR3 length is 16 residues. The V and J ends lost 0 bases and 3 bases respectively, with 13 bases between them. Germline assignment: CDR1 MGHRA and CDR2 YSYEKL. The CDR3 nucleotides are TGCGCCAGCAGCCAAGAAAGGGCAGGGGCGACAGATACGCAGTATTTT. The encoded protein is CASSQERAGATDTQYF.

The chain links TRBV20-1 to TRBJ2-7; the D is unclear. This CDR3 is 15 amino acids long. From germline, CDR1 is DFQATT and CDR2 SNEGSKA (reference sequence). Trimming pared 0 bases from V and 2 bases from J, leaving 14 bases between. CDR3 nucleotide sequence: TGCAGTGCTAGAGATTGGGCAGGCCCTACCTACGAGCAGTACTTC. Translation: CSARDWAGPTYEQYF.

Note on this clonotype: Just one base apart from a much larger clone, this may be a read error. The rearrangement joins TRBV7-9 to TRBJ2-7; 7 bases agree with TRBD2. In germline, CDR1 is SEHNR, CDR2 FQNEAQ (reference sequence). V was pared by 5 bases and J by 2 bases, with 6 bases of the junction left unmatched. This CDR3 is 14 amino acids long. This CDR3 is CASSQAGAAYEQYF. The CDR3 DNA sequence: TGTGCCAGCAGCCAGGCGGGAGCGGCCTACGAGCAGTACTTC.

This clonotype has only a few counts. The V gene is TRBV4-2, the J gene TRBJ2-1, with D unresolved. Trimming pared 0 bases from V and 8 bases from J, leaving 5 bases between. Germline V CDR1 and CDR2: LGHNA, YNFKEQ. The CDR3 runs to 12 residues. CDR3 nucleotide sequence: TGTGCCAGCAGCCAAGATTTGTATGAGCAGTTCTTC. Amino acids: CASSQDLYEQFF.

The rearrangement joins TRBV4-1 to TRBJ2-5, with 10 bases aligning to TRBD2. The trim removed 3 bases at V and 5 bases at J, leaving 3 bases unmatched. This CDR3 is 14 amino acids long. Germline-derived CDR1 and CDR2 are MGHRA and YSYEKL. CDR3 sequence: CASSQQTSGETQYF. The CDR3 coding sequence is TGCGCCAGCAGCCAGCAGACTAGCGGGGAGACCCAGTACTTC.

V gene TRBV3-1 combines with J gene TRBJ2-5; 8 bases match TRBD2. The CDR3 contains 17 residues. J was trimmed by 5 bases and V by 1 base; bases with no gene match: 12. Germline-derived CDR1 and CDR2 are LGHDT and YNNKEL (reference sequence). The DNA of the CDR3 is TGTGCCAGCAGCCAAGCCCCGTTTAGAGCGGGAGTTGAGACCCAGTACTTC. It translates to CASSQAPFRAGVETQYF.

This clonotype was counted at least ten times. This chain links TRBV23-1 with TRBJ2-7; 7 bases are a match to TRBD1. Being an ORF, TRBV23-1 has a function that is uncertain. With 4 bases clipped from V and 3 bases from J, the junction kept 3 bases outside the gene matches. CDR3 length: 13 residues. CDR3 in DNA: TGCGCCAGCAGTCGACAGGGCAACTACGAGCAGTACTTC. Amino acid sequence: CASSRQGNYEQYF.

The sample holds many counts of this clonotype. V and J are TRBV20-1 and TRBJ2-7; TRBD2 matches 7 bases. CDR1 DFQATT and CDR2 SNEGSKA come from the germline V gene (reference sequence). The CDR3 covers 14 residues. V gave up 4 bases and J gave up 7 bases; unmatched junction bases: 13. CDR3 in amino acids: CSAIRREPPAEQYF. The CDR3 nucleotides read TGCAGTGCTATTAGGCGGGAGCCTCCGGCTGAGCAGTACTTC.

This chain links TRBV5-1 with TRBJ2-1; D gene uncertain. Germline loops: CDR1 SGHRS, CDR2 YFSETQ. The ends were cut back, 0 bases at V and 2 bases at J, with 6 bases in the middle. The CDR3 spans 14 residues. The CDR3 protein is CASSLGSTYNEQFF. Here the CDR3 DNA reads TGCGCCAGCAGCTTGGGCAGTACCTACAATGAGCAGTTCTTC.

This clonotype turned up a few times. The chain joins TRBV5-3 to TRBJ2-1, with 14 positions matching TRBD2. TRBV5-3 is recorded as an ORF, its role being uncertain. The length of the CDR3 is 16 residues. Unmatched junction bases numbered 11, after V lost 8 bases and J lost 7 bases. In DNA form, the CDR3 reads TGTGCCAGCAGGGGGACTAGCGGGAGTTATGGGAATGAGCAGTTCTTC. Residues: CASRGTSGSYGNEQFF.

This clonotype was picked up many times. This chain connects TRBV5-6 to TRBJ1-2, with D possibly matching TRBD1 (6 bases). Per the germline V gene, CDR1 is SGHDT and CDR2 is YYEEEE. The CDR3 has 13 residues. With 5 bases removed from V and 3 bases from J, the gap between germline ends came to 11 bases. In DNA, the CDR3 is TGTGCCAGCAGGGGACAACTACACTATGGCTACACCTTC. Protein: CASRGQLHYGYTF.

Concerning this clonotype: Possible read error: a much larger clone is one base away. V and J are TRBV7-9 and TRBJ2-3, with 7 nucleotides matching TRBD2. V trimming: 4 bases; J trimming: 6 bases; junction bases outside the gene matches: 10. The CDR3 is made up of 15 amino acids. CDR1 is SEHNR and CDR2 is FQNEAQ in the germline V gene (reference sequence). CDR3 region: CASSSFGGSSDTQYF. The CDR3 nucleotides are TGTGCCAGCAGCTCGTTCGGCGGGAGCAGCGATACGCAGTATTTT.

This sequence joins TRBV5-4 and TRBJ1-1; D possibly corresponds to TRBD1 (6 bases). The V gene lost 5 bases and the J gene lost 2 bases, with 16 bases spanning the gap. The CDR3 is 15 amino acids. Germline lookup yields CDR1 SGHNT and CDR2 YYREEE (reference sequence). The CDR3 DNA is TGTGCCAGCAGATCATTCGGGGGCCCAAACACTGAAGCTTTCTTT. Its protein product is CASRSFGGPNTEAFF.

Details on this clonotype: The germline gene is not matched at one end of the junction; a read error may be the cause. This rearrangement joins TRBV6-2 or TRBV6-3 to TRBJ2-2; D not resolved. The CDR3 runs to 11 residues. Germline V gene lookup returns CDR1 MNHEY and CDR2 SVGEGT. The CDR3 loop is CANSYTGELFF. Here the CDR3 DNA reads TGTGCCAACAGTTATACGGGCGAGCTGTTTTTT.